Listed below are T cell receptor beta chains from one sample, sequenced in a study of shared clonotypes between healthy human individuals. Some clones are missing from TCRdb's copy, which holds only in-frame ones; the method was immunoSEQ multiplex PCR. Of about 480,000 clones listed, 60% to 85% are singletons. Sequencing was carried out using PBMCs. These receptor sequences come from a woman aged 40 to 49 in good health. Some clones in this sample may be carry-over from other donors' samples. Each CDR3 is given with its conserved first and last residue. Size tells how often a clone was seen (once, few, many) or the class of an expanded clone, and some rows leave it out.

v_call: TRBV4-1; cdr3_length: 13; clone_size: .; cdr3_aa: CASSQVLRETQYF
v_call: TRBV28; cdr3_length: 13; clone_size: .; cdr3_aa: CASRRSTSYEQYF
v_call: TRBV5-1; cdr3_length: 15; clone_size: once; cdr3_aa: CASTPGAGGGHEQFF
v_call: TRBV10-3; cdr3_length: 13; clone_size: .; cdr3_aa: CATARGQGHEQYF
v_call: TRBV15; cdr3_length: 16; clone_size: .; cdr3_aa: CATSRGASGGTDEQFF
v_call: TRBV29-1; cdr3_length: 11; clone_size: once; cdr3_aa: CSIGGRVEQFF
v_call: TRBV6-6; cdr3_length: 14; clone_size: few; cdr3_aa: CASTIYDGYQPQHF
v_call: TRBV28; cdr3_length: 16; clone_size: .; cdr3_aa: CASSLGTGRSVDGYTF
v_call: TRBV5-1; cdr3_length: 13; clone_size: few; cdr3_aa: CASSPDISQPQHF
v_call: TRBV11-3; cdr3_length: 14; clone_size: .; cdr3_aa: CASSLDRVIYEQYF
v_call: TRBV10-3; cdr3_length: 15; clone_size: .; cdr3_aa: CAISLDPRDTGELFF
v_call: TRBV5-4; cdr3_length: 13; clone_size: .; cdr3_aa: CASSLVSNEKLFF
v_call: TRBV28; cdr3_length: 11; clone_size: .; cdr3_aa: CASSQDRGCTF
v_call: TRBV6-6; cdr3_length: 16; clone_size: .; cdr3_aa: CASSYLTQTGEETQYF
v_call: TRBV4-3; cdr3_length: 14; clone_size: .; cdr3_aa: CASSRGRGAGELFF
v_call: TRBV18; cdr3_length: 13; clone_size: .; cdr3_aa: CASSPQGAKGYTF
v_call: TRBV21-1; cdr3_length: 15; clone_size: .; cdr3_aa: CASSRSDRAGYGYTF
v_call: TRBV7-3; cdr3_length: 17; clone_size: .; cdr3_aa: CASSFGLAGGSRDEQFF
v_call: TRBV4-1; cdr3_length: 15; clone_size: .; cdr3_aa: CASSPLDRSNQPQHF
v_call: TRBV7-8; cdr3_length: 15; clone_size: .; cdr3_aa: CASSTNRDSLYEQYF
v_call: TRBV18; cdr3_length: 16; clone_size: once; cdr3_aa: CASSHPGGNSGNTIYF
v_call: TRBV27; cdr3_length: 16; clone_size: .; cdr3_aa: CASSPPTSGISNEQFF
v_call: TRBV28; cdr3_length: 17; clone_size: .; cdr3_aa: CASSARLAGDLNNEQFF
v_call: TRBV10-1; cdr3_length: 13; clone_size: few; cdr3_aa: CASSEGGFHEQFF
v_call: TRBV7-9; cdr3_length: 12; clone_size: .; cdr3_aa: CASSFGQLEAFF
v_call: TRBV23-1; cdr3_length: 15; clone_size: .; cdr3_aa: CASLRGQTRTDTQYF
v_call: TRBV9; cdr3_length: 15; clone_size: few; cdr3_aa: CASSVGSEYDTEAFF
v_call: TRBV6-5; cdr3_length: 13; clone_size: .; cdr3_aa: CASSPTGDNEQFF
v_call: TRBV4-1; cdr3_length: 16; clone_size: .; cdr3_aa: CASSQGSSYSGNTIYF
v_call: TRBV5-4; cdr3_length: 12; clone_size: .; cdr3_aa: CASSSDRTEQYF
v_call: TRBV10-3; cdr3_length: 15; clone_size: .; cdr3_aa: CAISVTGPLTDTQYF
v_call: TRBV19; cdr3_length: 14; clone_size: .; cdr3_aa: CASSAGEENSPLHF
v_call: TRBV6-1; cdr3_length: 14; clone_size: once; cdr3_aa: CASSQMEGVYEQYF
v_call: TRBV15; cdr3_length: 15; clone_size: .; cdr3_aa: CATSNGPGGFVEQFF
v_call: TRBV19; cdr3_length: 14; clone_size: .; cdr3_aa: CASSGTGDTGELFF
v_call: TRBV6-1; cdr3_length: 15; clone_size: .; cdr3_aa: CASSESPGGRNTIYF
v_call: TRBV5-1; cdr3_length: 15; clone_size: few; cdr3_aa: CASSLEGGSGNTIYF
v_call: TRBV6-1; cdr3_length: 12; clone_size: .; cdr3_aa: CAISGSNQPQHF
v_call: TRBV28; cdr3_length: 14; clone_size: .; cdr3_aa: CASSIRGELETQYF
v_call: TRBV7-2; cdr3_length: 16; clone_size: .; cdr3_aa: CASSLTGLAGEETQYF
v_call: TRBV4-2; cdr3_length: 16; clone_size: .; cdr3_aa: CASSQDYSGSIHEQYF
v_call: TRBV10-3; cdr3_length: 16; clone_size: .; cdr3_aa: CAIRRLAGVPLETQYF
v_call: TRBV27; cdr3_length: 14; clone_size: many; cdr3_aa: CASSLNGGGQPQHF